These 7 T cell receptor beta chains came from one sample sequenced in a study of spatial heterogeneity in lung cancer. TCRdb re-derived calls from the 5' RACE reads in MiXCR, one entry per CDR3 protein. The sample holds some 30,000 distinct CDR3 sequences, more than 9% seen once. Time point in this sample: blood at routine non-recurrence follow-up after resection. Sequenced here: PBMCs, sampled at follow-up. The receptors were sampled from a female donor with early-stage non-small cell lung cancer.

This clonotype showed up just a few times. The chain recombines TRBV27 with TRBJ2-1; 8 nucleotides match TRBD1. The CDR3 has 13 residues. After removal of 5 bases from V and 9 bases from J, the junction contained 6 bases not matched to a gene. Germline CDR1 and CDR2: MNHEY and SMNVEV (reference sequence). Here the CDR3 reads CASSLGQGVEQFF. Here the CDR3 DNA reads TGTGCCAGCAGTCTCGGACAGGGTGTTGAGCAGTTCTTC.

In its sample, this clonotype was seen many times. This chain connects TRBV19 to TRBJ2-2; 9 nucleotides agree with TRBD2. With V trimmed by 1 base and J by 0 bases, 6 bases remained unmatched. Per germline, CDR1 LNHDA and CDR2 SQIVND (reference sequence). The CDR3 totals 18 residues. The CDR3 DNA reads TGTGCCAGTAGTATAGGTCCAGCGGGGGGACCGAACACCGGGGAGCTGTTTTTT. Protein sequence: CASSIGPAGGPNTGELFF. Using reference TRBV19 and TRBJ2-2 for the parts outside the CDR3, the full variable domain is DGGITQSPKYLFRKEGQNVTLSCEQNLNHDAMYWYRQDPGQGLRLIYYSQIVNDFQKGDIAEGYSVSREKKESFPLTVTSAQKNPTAFYLCASSIGPAGGPNTGELFFGEGSRLTVL.

CDR3 bases: TGCAGTGCTAGAGAGGTCATGAACACTGAAGCTTTCTTT. The encoded protein is CSAREVMNTEAFF. The chain uses TRBV20-1 and TRBJ1-1; unclear D gene. Trimming took 0 bases from V and 0 from J, leaving 5 bases between them. CDR1 DFQATT and CDR2 SNEGSKA come from the germline V gene (reference sequence). The CDR3 loop spans 13 amino acids.

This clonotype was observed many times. CDR3 sequence reads: CASSPRGVQGTNVLTF. CDR3 bases: TGTGCCAGCTCACCCCGTGGGGTTCAGGGGACCAACGTCCTGACTTTC. This sequence joins TRBV18 and TRBJ2-6; maybe TRBD1 (6 bases). The CDR3 runs to 16 residues. CDR1 is KGHSH, CDR2 LQKENI, per germline. Trimming shortened V by 3 bases and J by 8 bases, and 17 bases separated the two germline ends.

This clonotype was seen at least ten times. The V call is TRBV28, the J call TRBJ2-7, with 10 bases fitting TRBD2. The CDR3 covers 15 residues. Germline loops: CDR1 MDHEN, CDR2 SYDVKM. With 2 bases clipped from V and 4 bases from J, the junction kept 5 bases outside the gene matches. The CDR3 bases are TGTGCCAGCAGTTTAGGATCTAGCGGGGGTTACGAGCAGTACTTC. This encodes CASSLGSSGGYEQYF.

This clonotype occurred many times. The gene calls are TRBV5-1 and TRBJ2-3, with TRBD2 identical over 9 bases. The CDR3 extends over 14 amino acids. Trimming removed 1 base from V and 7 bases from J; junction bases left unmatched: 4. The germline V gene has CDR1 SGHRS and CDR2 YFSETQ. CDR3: CASSLTRGGYTQYF. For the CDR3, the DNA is TGCGCCAGCAGCTTGACGCGGGGGGGCTATACGCAGTATTTT.

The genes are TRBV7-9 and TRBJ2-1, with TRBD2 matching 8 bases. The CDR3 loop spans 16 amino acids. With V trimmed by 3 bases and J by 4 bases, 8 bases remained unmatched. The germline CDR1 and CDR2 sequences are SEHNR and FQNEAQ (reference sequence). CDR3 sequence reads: CASSFASGGLYNEQFF. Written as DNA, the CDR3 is TGTGCCAGCAGCTTTGCGAGCGGGGGCCTATACAATGAGCAGTTCTTC.